This is a list of T cell receptor beta chains from one sample in a study of metastatic and nonmetastatic thyroid tumors. MiXCR re-clonotyped the PCR reads for TCRdb. This table holds approximately 44,000 clones, 28% found once. Sequenced: blood. Source of these receptors: a male donor with papillary thyroid cancer or a benign thyroid nodule (not recorded which). Some clones in this sample may be carry-over from other donors' samples. The CDR3 runs from the conserved cysteine through the conserved F or W. Each record gives: CDR3 length, V gene, J gene, CDR3 protein.

15	TRBV30	TRBJ1-2	CAWSVSESWVYGYTF
16	TRBV18	TRBJ2-3	CASSPRQGMGTDTQYF
17	TRBV4-1	TRBJ1-5	CASSQRRTGAYNQPQHF
14	TRBV20-1	TRBJ2-3	CSARSQGYTDTQYF
16	TRBV5-1	TRBJ2-1	CASSLDRTIGKNEQFF
13	TRBV10-2	TRBJ2-7	CASGQPSSYEQYF
15	TRBV5-1	TRBJ2-3	CSSSLLCLVTDTQYF
13	TRBV13	TRBJ2-1	CASSTRGVTEQFF
14	TRBV5-1	TRBJ1-1	CASSLKGQNTEAFF
16	TRBV6-1	TRBJ2-2	CASRGWGYRLSGELFF
14	TRBV20-1	TRBJ2-7	CSASGGSNSYEQYF
13	TRBV7-9	TRBJ2-5	CASSPWTEETQYF
12	TRBV2	TRBJ1-1	CARGQVMAEAFF
13	TRBV27	TRBJ2-1	CASSLGGFGEQFF
11	TRBV28	TRBJ2-7	CATSTSYEQYF
12	TRBV7-9	TRBJ2-7	CASSLGDLRQYF
14	TRBV10-2	TRBJ1-1	CASKVAQGTAEAFF
16	TRBV20-1	TRBJ2-1	CSARDLRRESYNEQFF
16	TRBV4-1	TRBJ1-4	CASSHQRSGANEKLFF
13	TRBV5-1	TRBJ1-1	CASGGGMNTEAFF
15	TRBV4-1	TRBJ1-2	CASSQSGHGPGCYTF
13	TRBV6-1	TRBJ1-5	CASERVRSKPQHF
15	TRBV20-1	TRBJ2-3	CSARSTGVGTDTQYF
13	TRBV6-4	TRBJ2-6	CASSAGGANVLTF
14	TRBV5-4	TRBJ1-5	CASSFGGSDQPQHF
19	TRBV18	TRBJ1-3	CASSPGVSGQGGTGNTIYF
16	TRBV5-1	TRBJ2-3	CASSARLAGGLDTQYF
13	TRBV27	TRBJ2-7	CASSLSVIGEQYF
15	TRBV7-7	TRBJ2-2	CASSLEGANNGELFF
13	TRBV7-3	TRBJ2-7	CASSPQQGYEQYF
15	TRBV2	TRBJ2-5	CASSGLQGGGGTQYF
15	TRBV10-3	TRBJ1-4	CAIRRGQGSGEKLFF
15	TRBV5-1	TRBJ1-1	CASSPGPRQNTEAFF
15	TRBV7-9	TRBJ1-4	CASSLEPGTNEKLFF
13	TRBV30	TRBJ2-2	CAWSLAGPGELFF
15	TRBV2	TRBJ2-1	CASSLPDRGYNEQFF
13	TRBV2	TRBJ2-7	CASMGDNIYEQYF